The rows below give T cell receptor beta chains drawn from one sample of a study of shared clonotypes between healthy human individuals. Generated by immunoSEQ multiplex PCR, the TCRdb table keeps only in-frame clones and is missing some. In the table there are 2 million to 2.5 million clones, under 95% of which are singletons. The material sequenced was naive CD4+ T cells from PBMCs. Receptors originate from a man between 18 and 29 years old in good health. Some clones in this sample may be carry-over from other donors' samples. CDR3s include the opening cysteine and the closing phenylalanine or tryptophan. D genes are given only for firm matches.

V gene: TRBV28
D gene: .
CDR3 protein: CASSLRQGRPRGELDTGELFF

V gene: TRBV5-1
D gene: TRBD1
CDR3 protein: CASSLRISVGRGQEAFF

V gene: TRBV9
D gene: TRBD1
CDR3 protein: CASSGMTGRIEKLFF

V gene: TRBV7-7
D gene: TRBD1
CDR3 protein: CASSQDRNNEQFF

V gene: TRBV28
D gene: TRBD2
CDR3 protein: CASSLVAGFEQFF

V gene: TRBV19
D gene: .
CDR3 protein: CASSPLQGWDEQFF

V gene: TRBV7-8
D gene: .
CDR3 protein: CASSLSRREGPLEQYF

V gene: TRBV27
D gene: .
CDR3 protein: CASKKANGVEAFF

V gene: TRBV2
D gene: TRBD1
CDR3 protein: CASNRGGNQPQHF

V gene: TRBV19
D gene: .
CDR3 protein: CASSIGRGNTIYF

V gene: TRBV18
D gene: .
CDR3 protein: CASSQSTSFDGDEQFF

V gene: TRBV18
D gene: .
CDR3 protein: CASSPGLQETQYF

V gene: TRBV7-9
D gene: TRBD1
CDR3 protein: CASSQGTGYLYEQYF

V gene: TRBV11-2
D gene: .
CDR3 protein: CATRGRSGANVLTF

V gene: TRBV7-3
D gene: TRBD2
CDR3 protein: CASSPGLAGASGANVLTF

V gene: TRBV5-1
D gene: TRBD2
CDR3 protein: CASSLGLAGGVYEQYF

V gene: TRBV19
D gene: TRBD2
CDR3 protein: CASSAQREAYEQYF

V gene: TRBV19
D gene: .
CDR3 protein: CASSPPRSGSYSNQPQHF

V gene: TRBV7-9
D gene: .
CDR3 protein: CASILSEGYTEAFF

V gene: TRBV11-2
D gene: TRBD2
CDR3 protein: CASSPLVAGGWNEQFF

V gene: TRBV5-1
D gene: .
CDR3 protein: CASSLGFGREDQPQHF

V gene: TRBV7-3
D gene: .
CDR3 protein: CASSDRTPNEQFF

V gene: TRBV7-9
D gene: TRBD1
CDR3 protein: CASSHRDRGAFF

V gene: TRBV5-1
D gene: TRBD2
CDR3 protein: CASSLSSGSYEQYF

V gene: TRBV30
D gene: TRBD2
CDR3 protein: CAWRLAGVGEQYF

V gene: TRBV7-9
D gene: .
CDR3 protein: CATVEGALLHNEQFF

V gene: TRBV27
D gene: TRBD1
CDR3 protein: CASTESDRPLREQYF

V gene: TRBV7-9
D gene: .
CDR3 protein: CASSLKGIGETQYF

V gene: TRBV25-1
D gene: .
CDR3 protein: CASSARETQYF

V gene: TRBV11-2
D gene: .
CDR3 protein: CASSRPMKQASSSYNEQFF

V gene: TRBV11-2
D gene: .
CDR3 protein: CASSIAVHEQYF

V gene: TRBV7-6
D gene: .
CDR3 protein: CASSQTTREQYF

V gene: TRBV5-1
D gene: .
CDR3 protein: CASSFRGDEQYF

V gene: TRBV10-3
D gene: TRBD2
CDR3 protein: CAISMGGYLAEQYF

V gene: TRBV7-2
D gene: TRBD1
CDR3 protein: CASSRTGRGGYGYTF

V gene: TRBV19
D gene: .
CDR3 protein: CASSIGGPRAETQYF

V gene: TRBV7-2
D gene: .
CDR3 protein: CASSSRGARDTEAFF

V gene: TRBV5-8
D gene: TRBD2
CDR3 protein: CASSLFLAGDYNEQFF

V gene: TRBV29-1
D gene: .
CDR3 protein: CSAAADSTYEQYF

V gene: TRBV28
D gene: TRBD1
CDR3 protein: CASSLGPGTGFDDEKLFF

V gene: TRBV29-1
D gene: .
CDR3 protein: CSAGGSFSYNEQFF

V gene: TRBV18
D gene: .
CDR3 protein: CASSPWGDPDTGELFF

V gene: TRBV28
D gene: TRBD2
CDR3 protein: CASRTSGYEQYF

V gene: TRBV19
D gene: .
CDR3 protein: CASSIGGEIPLGEQYF

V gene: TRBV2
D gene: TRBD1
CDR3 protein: CASRRQGDTGELFF

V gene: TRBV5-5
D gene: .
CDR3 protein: CASSGRVGTEAFF

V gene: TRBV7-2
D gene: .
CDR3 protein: CASSWARVRTDTQYF

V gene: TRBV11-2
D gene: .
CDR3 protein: CASSFQVGRTEQFF

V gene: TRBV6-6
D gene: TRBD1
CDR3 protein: CASSYSQGAKAYEQYF

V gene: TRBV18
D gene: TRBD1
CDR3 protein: CASSSRGRGELFF